Ten or more counts support the clone carrying this T cell receptor (beta chain). The antigen is undetermined. CDR3 size: 14 residues. Per germline, CDR1 MDHEN and CDR2 SYDVKM. J gave up 5 bases and V 7 bases, and 7 bases lay outside the gene matches. The sample belongs to a study of molecular identifiers for immune sequencing clone quantification. Using its own MiXCR run on the PCR reads, TCRdb lists one record per CDR3 protein. Here the sample spans 550,000 to 750,000 distinct CDR3 sequences, 15% to 20% being singletons. Study-wide points: Beyond 20 RNA copies, clones held over 99% of effector molecules, compared with under 1% in naive cells.

Input material: naive CD8+ T cells from blood, with Jurkat cell RNA spiked in. Subset given: FACS-sorted CD8+CD4-CCR7+CD45RA+ naive T cells. The chain combines TRBV28 with TRBJ2-5; 10 positions match TRBD1. This TCR derives from a human donor in good health. Some libraries in this study had Jurkat cell RNA spiked in. CDR3 DNA sequence: TGTGCCAGCACCCCAGGGACAGGGGCTGAGACCCAGTACTTC. Residues: CASTPGTGAETQYF.